This TCR beta chain emerged from a study of spatial heterogeneity in lung cancer. Study-level information: A consistent excess of beta-chain over alpha-chain sequences was detected.

Time point: sample taken at primary tumor resection. In each case, whole RNA from tumor, nontumor lung or frozen PBMC was sequenced unsorted. The donors were fewer than 80 patients with non-small cell lung cancer that was early-stage and untreated. This clonotype came up many times. Unmatched junction bases numbered 9, after V lost 4 bases and J lost 1 base. CDR3 length equals 17 residues. From germline, CDR1 is MNHNY and CDR2 SVGAGI (reference sequence). One entry per CDR3 protein results from TCRdb running MiXCR on the 5' RACE reads. The data hold 20,000 to 25,000 distinct CDR3 sequences, with around 4.6% observed a single time.

The chain is built from TRBV6-6 and TRBJ1-5, with 8 bases that match TRBD1. The TCR sequence derives from a male donor with early-stage non-small cell lung cancer. The sample was PBMCs, taken at surgery. In nucleotides, the CDR3 is TGTGCCAGCAGTTCCCTCGGACAGGGAGGGAGCAATCAGCCCCAGCATTTT. It translates to CASSSLGQGGSNQPQHF.